This T cell receptor (beta chain) was found in a study of vaccination effects on CD4 cells after COVID-19. Cultured cells yielded isolated CD4+ T cells after less than 11 days. CDR1 is SEHNR and CDR2 is FQNEAQ in the germline V gene (reference sequence). The germline V and J ends were trimmed by 5 bases and 2 bases, with 13 bases remaining between them. The CDR3 contains 15 residues. Method: immunoSEQ multiplex PCR; TCRdb's copy keeps in-frame clones and lacks some. This sample has tens of thousands of clones, with about three quarters found just once. This clone came up a few times. The antigen is not known.

This rearrangement joins TRBV7-9 to TRBJ1-5, with D perhaps TRBD1 (6 bases). Sequences were derived from CD4+ T cells from PBMCs cultured without peptide, sampled before COVID-19 vaccination. This TCR derives from a human donor who received a COVID-19 vaccine. CDR3 protein: CASSRDTVGNQPQHF. The CDR3 DNA sequence: TGTGCCAGCAGCCGGGACACTGTAGGCAATCAGCCCCAGCATTTT. Supplemented by reference TRBV7-9 and TRBJ1-5, the full variable domain reads DTGVSQNPRHKITKRGQNVTFRCDPISEHNRLYWYRQTLGQGPEFLTYFQNEAQLEKSRLLSDRFSAERPKGSFSTLEIQRTEQGDSAMYLCASSRDTVGNQPQHFGDGTRLSIL.